The present entry profiles one T cell receptor beta chain with its context. Libraries were prepared by immunoSEQ multiplex PCR; TCRdb keeps only in-frame clonotypes and omits some of them. This table has some 170,000 clones, under 85% appearing once. This specimen belongs to a study of blood T cell repertoires in COVID-19. The CDR3 covers 14 residues. Germline values: CDR1 LNHDA, CDR2 SQIVND (reference sequence). The V end was cut by 6 bases, the J end by 6 bases, with 15 bases between. The clonotype was recovered from a man in his 70s with acute or convalescent COVID-19. The sequenced material came from peripheral blood. The chain uses TRBV19 and TRBJ1-3; D is ambiguous. This CDR3 is CASREAGGENTIYF. In DNA form, the CDR3 reads TGTGCCAGTAGAGAAGCGGGAGGTGAAAACACCATATATTTT. The complete variable domain, with remaining parts taken from reference TRBV19 and TRBJ1-3, reads DGGITQSPKYLFRKEGQNVTLSCEQNLNHDAMYWYRQDPGQGLRLIYYSQIVNDFQKGDIAEGYSVSREKKESFPLTVTSAQKNPTAFYLCASREAGGENTIYFGEGSWLTVV.